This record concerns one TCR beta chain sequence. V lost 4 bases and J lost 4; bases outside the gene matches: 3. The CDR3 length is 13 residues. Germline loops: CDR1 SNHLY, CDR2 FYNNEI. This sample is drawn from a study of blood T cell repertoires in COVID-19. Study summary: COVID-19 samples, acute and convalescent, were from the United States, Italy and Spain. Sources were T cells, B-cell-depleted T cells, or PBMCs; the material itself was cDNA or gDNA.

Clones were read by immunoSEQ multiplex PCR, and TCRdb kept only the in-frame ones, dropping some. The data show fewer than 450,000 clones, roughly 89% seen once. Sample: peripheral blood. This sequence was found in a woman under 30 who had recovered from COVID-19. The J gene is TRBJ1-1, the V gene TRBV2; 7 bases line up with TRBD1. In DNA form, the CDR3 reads TGTGCCAGCAGTGGGCAGGGGGGCACTGAAGCTTTCTTT. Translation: CASSGQGGTEAFF. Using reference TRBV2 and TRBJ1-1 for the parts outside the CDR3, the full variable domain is EPEVTQTPSHQVTQMGQEVILRCVPISNHLYFYWYRQILGQKVEFLVSFYNNEISEKSEIFDDQFSVERPDGSNFTLKIRSTKLEDSAMYFCASSGQGGTEAFFGQGTRLTVV.